The clone carrying this T cell receptor (beta chain) was detected ten times or more. Authors of the study amplified TCR beta CDR3 regions from RNA transcripts. A first-round RT-PCR of the TCR CDR3 used the HTBI primer set. TCRdb independently ran MiXCR on the multiplex PCR reads; one entry per CDR3 protein. This repertoire shows about 640,000 distinct CDR3 sequences, around 13% found once; its top ten account for roughly an eighth. The record originates from a study of T cells in Graves' hyperthyroidism and ophthalmopathy. This CDR3 is built from 15 residues. V was clipped by 4 bases and J by 3 bases; unmatched bases: 8. The germline V gene has CDR1 DFQATT and CDR2 SNEGSKA (reference sequence).

This TCR was recovered from a woman aged 45-65 years with Graves' ophthalmopathy. The gene calls are TRBV20-1 and TRBJ2-3; 9 bases line up with TRBD2. The specimen was blood. CDR3 region: CSATPPGLATDTQYF. As DNA, the CDR3 is TGCAGTGCTACCCCCCCGGGACTAGCAACAGATACGCAGTATTTT.